Below are 8 T cell receptor beta chains sequenced from a single sample in a study of CXCR3-negative and CXCR3-positive naive CD8 T cells. The TRB cDNA libraries were prepared by 5' RACE with UMI labels. TCRdb processed the 5' RACE reads again and assigns one entry to each CDR3 protein, with no DNA. This sample contains under 65,000 distinct CDR3 sequences. The sequencing input was memory CD8+ T cells from blood. Source of these receptors: a human donor in good health. Some clones in this sample may be carry-over from other donors' samples.

The chain has TRBV27 and TRBJ2-7. Germline assignment: CDR1 MNHEY and CDR2 SMNVEV (reference sequence). CDR3 size: 16 residues. CDR3 residues: CASSPSNPRLTYEQYF.

The chain carries TRBV19 and TRBJ1-1. This CDR3 is built from 14 residues. Germline assignment: CDR1 LNHDA and CDR2 SQIVND (reference sequence). The CDR3 loop is CASRFGWGNTEAFF.

The chain links TRBV10-3 to TRBJ2-1. This CDR3 contains 14 residues. The germline V gene has CDR1 ENHRY and CDR2 SYGVKD. This CDR3 is CAISEFGDYNEQFF.

This CDR3 reads CASSLEGFTDTQYF. The chain has TRBV6-6 and TRBJ2-3; TCRdb indicates TRBD2, and absent DNA this call remains unverified. Per the germline V gene, CDR1 is MNHNY and CDR2 is SVGAGI (reference sequence). This CDR3 is built from 14 residues.

This sequence joins TRBV7-3 and TRBJ1-3; as DNA is missing, the TRBD1 call by TCRdb cannot be tested. CDR1 is SGHTA and CDR2 is FQGTGA in the germline V gene. This CDR3 is built from 13 residues. CDR3 protein: CASSPPGGNTIYF.

This chain links TRBV29-1 with TRBJ2-1; absent DNA, TCRdb's TRBD2 call cannot be checked. CDR3 size: 13 residues. Germline assignment: CDR1 SQVTM and CDR2 ANQGSEA. This chain's CDR3 is CSVGRREGGEQFF.

V gene TRBV20-1 combines with J gene TRBJ2-1; the TCRdb D gene call, TRBD1, has no DNA to confirm it. Germline lookup yields CDR1 DFQATT and CDR2 SNEGSKA (reference sequence). The length of the CDR3 is 13 residues. This CDR3 reads CSARGSREWEQFF.

This chain links TRBV7-9 with TRBJ2-2. Germline V lookup: CDR1 SEHNR, CDR2 FQNEAQ (reference sequence). The CDR3 is 16 residues long. The CDR3 reads CASSKISSENTGELFF.